This T cell receptor (beta chain) was captured in a study of blood T cells in healthy people across ages (dated by TCRdb to the mid-2010s). At the level of the whole study: In model experiments, roughly one uniquely barcoded TCR beta cDNA molecule per two T cells was captured by template switching. Using deep sequencing normalized with unique cDNA molecular identifiers, the study measured how TCR beta repertoire diversity changes with age. The donors were divided into four age groups: young (average around 17 years), middle-aged (roughly 42), aged (62) and long-lived (roughly 82). The study analyzed two additional independent replicas of 1 million unique cDNA reads from the same blood draw for two donors, one aged 18 to 29 and one aged 80 or older. The research as a whole found: Compared with the aged group, the long-lived group had more naive CD4+ T cells, fewer expanded clones and increased TCR diversity, a pattern suggesting age selection. Donor CMV infection status was unknown, potentially confounding age-related changes in expanded clonotypes. Since profiling was done on bulk unsorted PBMCs, naive and antigen-experienced compartments could not be conclusively compared. Observed TCR beta diversity per million T cells fell roughly linearly with age, and a significant reduction was already apparent by age roughly 40. Estimates of total diversity from one million sequenced T cells were regarded as lower bounds and underestimates. There was a strong correlation between observed TCR beta diversity and the percentage of naive T cells measured by flow cytometry.

This clonotype was detected a few times. Its antigen is currently not known. It has no much larger one-base neighbor in the sample; base qualities were not kept. The roughly 39 donors, aged about 6 to 100 years, were systemically healthy Caucasian individuals from Russia. Each donor gave about 9.7 milliliters of peripheral blood, drawn into EDTA-treated Vacutainer tubes. Ficoll-Paque density-gradient centrifugation was used to isolate PBMCs, with at least 7 million per sample. Trizol reagent was used to extract total RNA from the PBMCs, yielding at least 5.5 micrograms per sample. For every donor, flow cytometry on a PBMC aliquot measured the percentage of naive CD45RAhigh/CD27high T cells. Libraries were prepared through 5' RACE. The sequencer listed for this sample is Illumina HiSeq 2500. A second PCR of about 6 to 11 cycles was run with a J-beta primer mix and a sample-barcoded 5' primer. A template-switch 5' adaptor carrying 12 random nucleotides introduced a unique molecular identifier onto each TCR beta cDNA molecule. At least 3 million CDR3-containing paired-end reads were obtained from each sample. First-strand cDNA was synthesized from all RNA with the Mint cDNA synthesis kit, primed by a TRBC-specific oligonucleotide. Following uracil-DNA glycosylase treatment, a first 18-cycle PCR with universal primers M1SS and BC2_uni_R was performed on all cDNA. The authors' pipeline ran thus. Normalization of each sample was performed by random selection of 1 million high-quality reads, each carrying a distinct molecular identifier. Reads with shared molecular identifiers were discarded instead of being binned into consensus sequences. MiTCR, run with a Q25 quality threshold and the strictest error-elimination algorithm, handled CDR3 identification, clonotype clustering and error correction. Lower-bound total TCR beta diversity was estimated with a nonparametric unseen species model using Euler transformation. Using fastp at Q25 and MiXCR, TCRdb reprocessed the public reads and kept productive beta chains. Every distinct CDR3 protein forms one entry, paired with its most common genes and DNA. Here the V and J calls rest on TCRdb's processing, not on the authors' analysis. This sample has nearly 800,000 distinct CDR3 sequences in its table, and just under 25% of those were observed once. 3% to 4.5% of the sample is taken by the ten largest.

Measured from the cysteine to the phenylalanine, the CDR3 is 16 residues long. The read is trimmed to its CDR3 DNA, 48 bases read in frame from base 1. V is cut by 6 bases and J by 4 bases, and the space between the germline ends is 19 bases. Reading the germline V gene gives CDR1 MNHEY and CDR2 SVGEGT. The same specimen was also included in a second study, on T cells of mothers and their children. That second report states: Nine systemically healthy Caucasian individuals served as donors, namely three mothers together with their six children. cDNA synthesis consumed the entire amount of extracted RNA, loaded at around 1.5 ug RNA in each 15 ul reaction. In the second PCR, the M1S primer introduced both the sample barcodes and 2-4 random nucleotides. Over 8.5 million TCR beta CDR3 reads were obtained for each mother, and some 3.1 million reads were obtained for each child. TCR recombination output is similarly shaped by thymic selection in related and unrelated pairs, with a minor effect exerted by inherited differences. Normalized repertoire overlap in related mother-child pairs was always slightly higher than in unrelated mother-child pairs, but the difference was never significant. No persistent microchimeric T cell clones were found, with a detection sensitivity of roughly 99 clones per million clonotypes. The study used deep NGS to compare TCR beta repertoires of mothers and children, seeking features distinguishing related mother-child pairs from unrelated individuals. Mothers averaged about 40 +/- 4 years of age and children averaged about 10 +/- 4 years. Libraries were sequenced on Illumina HiSeq 2000 with 100+100 nt paired-end reads after adapter ligation with NEBNext reagents. Mother and child libraries were prepared a month apart and sequenced in separate runs to prevent cross-contamination. For each donor, between 500,000 and 2,000,000 distinct TCR beta clonotypes were identified. Naive TCR beta clonotypes were estimated from low-frequency clonotypes matched to each donor's FACS-determined naive share, without sorting.

Here the chain combines TRBV6-2 or TRBV6-3 and TRBJ1-3; no D segment can be confidently identified. Sequenced: blood. The receptor comes from a boy under 18 in good health. The nucleotide sequence is given as TGTGCCAGCAGCCCTCGAGACGGAACTAAAGGAAACACCATATATTTT. This translates into CASSPRDGTKGNTIYF.